A selection of T cell receptor beta chains follows, all from one sample in a study of regulatory T cells in long-lasting Graves disease. Via MiXCR, TCRdb re-called the multiplex PCR reads, giving one row per CDR3 protein. The sample records 250,000 to 400,000 distinct CDR3 sequences, over 15% being singletons. This sample comprised peripheral blood mononuclear cells (PBMCs), obtained at new diagnosis, from a patient treated with antithyroid drugs. These receptors were obtained from a female donor with Graves disease. The conserved cysteine and the conserved F or W are not part of the CDR3 here. The order of the fields is V gene, D gene, CDR3 protein. The D gene is left open where the match is weak.

TRBV19,.,ASSKPGPANTGELF
TRBV28,TRBD1,ASSPWTGDMNTEAF
TRBV7-9,TRBD2,ASSLDRAGADTQY
TRBV12-5,TRBD2,ATLSPGTSGRVYNEQF
TRBV6-1,.,ASKKVEGETQY
TRBV6-2/TRBV6-3,TRBD2,ASSELGLAGRQF
TRBV11-3,.,ASSLAGDLTYEQY
TRBV9,.,ASSLTGGADTEAF
TRBV27,.,ASSGARSTDTQY
TRBV6-5,TRBD1,ASSYRTGSSYEQY
TRBV12-3/TRBV12-4,.,ASSLSSDRQY
TRBV11-1,TRBD2,ASSPGGLAGIKDTQY
TRBV20-1,TRBD2,SASFLAGGSYNEQF
TRBV7-6,TRBD1,ASSIPGQGSGKLF
TRBV6-4,.,ASSREGQFNSPLH
TRBV9,.,ASTAGTEAF
TRBV2,TRBD1,ASSLRQGRDIQY
TRBV11-2,TRBD1,ASSFPGQGPI
TRBV7-3,TRBD2,ASSTGSGGTKNTGELF
TRBV9,.,ASSVQGADQPQH
TRBV7-3,.,ASSPQGSFVEAQY
TRBV6-5,.,ASSYNREYEKLF
TRBV5-5,.,ASSFTLGVDEQF
TRBV11-3,.,ASSSSGLRRNIQY
TRBV28,TRBD2,ASSLYPGSGRYEQY
TRBV7-8,TRBD2,VGSQALAGLLTQKETQY
TRBV30,.,AWSEDYGYT
TRBV19,TRBD2,ASSIRTSGLTDTQY
TRBV28,TRBD2,ASSSSGGTPSYEQY
TRBV29-1,TRBD2,SVPGGLAVDNEQF
TRBV9,.,ASSVEAQTTRLETQY
TRBV2,TRBD2,ASSLPSGTSTDTQY
TRBV7-2,.,ASSLQGFTGELF
TRBV6-1,TRBD1,ASRAALTGGF
TRBV5-1,TRBD2,ASSSRDYPNEQF
TRBV5-1,TRBD2,ASTLAGVTYNEQF
TRBV20-1,TRBD2,SAVGTSGRQGETQY
TRBV28,.,ASRSPGANVLT
TRBV29-1,.,SVEDHEQY
TRBV4-1,TRBD2,ASSQGPSGRAGEQY
TRBV7-9,.,ASSLYTGNNPPLH
TRBV19,.,ASSLMGTFRSGANVLT
TRBV20-1,.,SARVRTGRSYEQY
TRBV20-1,.,SAIVAGGTDTQY
TRBV5-6,.,ASHSWTSTDTQY
TRBV5-8,TRBD2,ASSLLAPTDTQY
TRBV12-3/TRBV12-4,.,ASSLDSLPEAF
TRBV11-3,TRBD2,ASTPKSGRSLNEQF
TRBV27,.,ASSLQPGDNYGYT
TRBV11-2,.,ASSSLGESYGYT
TRBV6-1,.,ASSEGASARLSPQH
TRBV5-1,TRBD1,ASSLGTGVRDQPQH
TRBV6-5,TRBD1,ASSYQTGEIQETQY